The rows below give T cell receptor beta chains drawn from one sample of a study of T cell responses to AZD1222 COVID-19 vaccine. The method was immunoSEQ multiplex PCR; TCRdb's version includes in-frame clones alone and lacks a portion of them. The table lists about 140,000 clones, approximately 93% of them singletons. This material consisted of peripheral blood, taken after recovery from COVID-19. The receptors were gathered from an adult who had recovered from COVID-19. CDR3s include the opening cysteine and the closing phenylalanine or tryptophan. The D gene is left open where the match is weak. The size field is filled for only some rows; it gives once, few, many or a size class.

v_call	clone_size	d_call	j_call	cdr3_aa	cdr3_nt
TRBV9	NA	TRBD1	TRBJ2-5	CASSPSTGGYETQYF	TGTGCCAGCAGCCCCAGCACAGGGGGATATGAGACCCAGTACTTC
TRBV5-1	once	NA	TRBJ2-1	CASSLAGNEQFF	TGCGCCAGCAGCTTGGCGGGAAATGAGCAGTTCTTC
TRBV18	NA	NA	TRBJ2-3	CASSPPGRVTQYF	TGTGCCAGCTCACCGCCGGGCCGCGTTACGCAGTATTTT
TRBV7-8	NA	NA	TRBJ2-3	CASSFPIDGPNTDTQYF	TGTGCCAGCAGCTTCCCAATTGACGGGCCCAACACAGATACGCAGTATTTT
TRBV5-6	NA	NA	TRBJ1-4	CASRFYRDGGNEKLFF	TGTGCCAGCAGATTTTACCGGGACGGCGGGAATGAAAAACTGTTTTTT
TRBV28	NA	NA	TRBJ1-1	CASSSGAEAMNTEAFF	TGTGCCAGCAGTTCAGGGGCAGAAGCCATGAACACTGAAGCTTTCTTT
TRBV27	NA	NA	TRBJ2-5	CASSLQYQETQYF	TGTGCCAGCAGTCTCCAGTACCAAGAGACCCAGTACTTC
TRBV3-1/TRBV3-2	NA	TRBD2	TRBJ2-1	CASSPETSGSYNEQFF	TGTGCCAGCAGCCCCGAGACTAGCGGGAGTTACAATGAGCAGTTCTTC
TRBV2	NA	NA	TRBJ1-2	CASSSGQPVEYTF	TGTGCCAGCAGTTCAGGTCAGCCCGTGGAATACACCTTC
TRBV18	once	NA	TRBJ2-2	CASSPLTGELFF	TGTGCCAGCTCACCGTTAACCGGGGAGCTGTTTTTT
TRBV7-2	NA	NA	TRBJ2-2	CASSLVGATGELFF	TGTGCCAGCAGCTTAGTGGGAGCGACCGGGGAGCTGTTTTTT
TRBV21-1	NA	NA	TRBJ2-3	CASRTDRRRTDTQYF	TGTGCCAGCAGGACCGACAGGCGCCGCACAGATACGCAGTATTTT
TRBV28	NA	TRBD1	TRBJ1-2	CASSSRLDRVPSNYGYTF	TGTGCCAGCAGTTCACGCCTCGACAGGGTCCCTTCCAACTATGGCTACACCTTC
TRBV19	NA	NA	TRBJ1-1	CASSPGLNTEAFF	TGTGCCAGTAGCCCCGGACTCAACACTGAAGCTTTCTTT
TRBV21-1	NA	NA	TRBJ2-5	CASSKAGTRYQETQYF	TGTGCCAGCAGCAAGGCAGGGACCAGGTACCAAGAGACCCAGTACTTC
TRBV10-3	NA	TRBD1	TRBJ1-1	CAISESGGQANTEAFF	TGTGCCATCAGTGAGTCCGGGGGACAGGCGAACACTGAAGCTTTCTTT
TRBV6-1	NA	NA	TRBJ1-5	CASSGYSVNSNQPQHF	TGTGCCAGCAGTGGTTACAGCGTTAATAGCAATCAGCCCCAGCATTTT
TRBV28	NA	TRBD1	TRBJ1-6	CASSFGTGNSPLHF	TGTGCCAGCAGCTTTGGGACAGGGAATTCACCCCTCCACTTT
TRBV5-1	NA	NA	TRBJ2-5	CASSLAAETQYF	TGCGCCAGCAGCTTGGCCGCCGAGACCCAGTACTTC
TRBV4-1	once	NA	TRBJ2-7	CASSQKTRTANSYEQYF	TGCGCCAGCAGCCAAAAGACGAGGACAGCAAACTCCTACGAGCAGTACTTC
TRBV19	NA	NA	TRBJ2-1	CASSMYGGTSYNEQFF	TGTGCCAGTAGTATGTACGGCGGGACCTCCTACAATGAGCAGTTCTTC
TRBV11-2	NA	NA	TRBJ1-3	CASSFWGLRNTIYF	TGTGCCAGCAGCTTTTGGGGTCTGAGAAACACCATATATTTT
TRBV6-6	NA	TRBD1	TRBJ1-2	CASSYSDPGQGYGYTF	TGTGCCAGCAGTTACTCGGATCCGGGACAGGGCTATGGCTACACCTTC
TRBV6-1	once	NA	TRBJ1-4	CASSERGGRYQRTNEKLFF	TGTGCCAGCAGTGAAAGGGGGGGCAGGTATCAGCGGACTAATGAAAAACTGTTTTTT
TRBV4-1	once	NA	TRBJ2-7	CASSQPGRGMEQYF	TGCGCCAGCAGCCAGCCGGGACGAGGTATGGAGCAGTACTTC
TRBV2	NA	NA	TRBJ1-5	CASKVVQGNQPQHF	TGTGCCAGCAAGGTAGTACAGGGCAATCAGCCCCAGCATTTT
TRBV6-5	NA	NA	TRBJ2-7	CASKREESYEQYF	TGTGCCAGCAAGCGAGAGGAGTCCTACGAGCAGTACTTC
TRBV14	NA	NA	TRBJ1-1	CATSILGTEAFF	TGTGCCACTTCCATTTTGGGGACTGAAGCTTTCTTT
TRBV28	NA	TRBD1	TRBJ1-1	CASHRQGLAFF	TGTGCCAGCCACAGACAGGGGTTGGCTTTCTTT
TRBV29-1	once	NA	TRBJ2-4	CIKNIQYF	TGTATCAAAAACATTCAGTACTTC
TRBV30	NA	TRBD2	TRBJ2-1	CAWSPTSGRRGEQFF	TGTGCCTGGAGTCCCACTAGCGGGAGACGTGGTGAGCAGTTCTTC
TRBV2	NA	NA	TRBJ1-5	CASSDNGNQPQHF	TGTGCCAGCAGTGATAATGGCAATCAGCCCCAGCATTTT
TRBV5-1	NA	NA	TRBJ2-5	CASSLGGMSGVAETQYF	TGCGCCAGCAGCTTGGGGGGTATGTCGGGAGTGGCAGAGACCCAGTACTTC
TRBV12-3/TRBV12-4	NA	NA	TRBJ2-3	CASSFSDTQYF	TGTGCCAGCAGTTTCTCAGATACGCAGTATTTT
TRBV9	NA	NA	TRBJ2-4	CASSDGQQLAKNIQYF	TGTGCCAGCAGCGACGGACAGCAGCTAGCCAAAAACATTCAGTACTTC
TRBV7-3	NA	TRBD2	TRBJ2-3	CASSFTSGSHYPDTQYF	TGTGCCAGCAGTTTCACTAGCGGGAGTCATTACCCAGATACGCAGTATTTT
TRBV6-5	NA	NA	TRBJ2-6	CASSYGASSGANVLTF	TGTGCCAGCAGTTATGGGGCGTCCTCTGGGGCCAACGTCCTGACTTTC
TRBV5-6	NA	NA	TRBJ2-7	CASSHLVRSGAAYEQYF	TGTGCCAGCAGCCACTTGGTTCGTTCAGGGGCTGCCTACGAGCAGTACTTC
TRBV18	NA	TRBD1	TRBJ2-3	CASLFRTGGTDTQYF	TGTGCCAGCTTATTTCGGACAGGCGGCACAGATACGCAGTATTTT
TRBV28	once	NA	TRBJ1-2	CASSLTANYGYTF	TGTGCCAGCAGTTTAACTGCTAACTATGGCTACACCTTC
TRBV6-5	NA	NA	TRBJ1-5	CASAQEAGSNQPQHF	TGTGCCAGCGCACAGGAGGCCGGGAGCAATCAGCCCCAGCATTTT
TRBV4-1	many	TRBD2	TRBJ2-7	CASSQAIGTSGDYEQYF	TGCGCCAGCAGCCAAGCCATCGGGACTAGCGGGGACTACGAGCAGTACTTC
TRBV11-2	NA	NA	TRBJ1-2	CASSLSIPGRRNYGYTF	TGTGCCAGCAGCTTATCCATCCCCGGGCGACGTAACTATGGCTACACCTTC
TRBV24-1	NA	TRBD1	TRBJ1-2	CATSDPRTRQGGNYGYTF	TGTGCCACCAGTGATCCGCGAACGAGACAGGGAGGGAACTATGGCTACACCTTC
TRBV9	NA	TRBD2	TRBJ2-5	CASSRSGSGETQYF	TGTGCCAGCAGCCGTAGCGGGAGTGGAGAGACCCAGTACTTC